The sequence of this T cell receptor (beta chain) was determined in a study of T cells in Graves' hyperthyroidism and ophthalmopathy. The table lists this clonotype with many counts. PBMCs were collected from an approximately 9.5 ml volume of fresh peripheral blood. The CDR3 consists of 15 residues. Trimming removed 6 bases from V and 4 bases from J, with 15 bases in between. Germline V gene data show CDR1 as SGHAT and CDR2 as FQDESV (reference sequence). The investigators amplified TCR beta CDR3 regions from RNA transcripts. Researchers ran a first-round RT-PCR on the TCR CDR3 using the HTBI primer set. Each CDR3 protein gets one entry after TCRdb re-called the multiplex PCR reads with MiXCR. The data show around 500,000 distinct CDR3 sequences, 14% seen once.

This clonotype was sampled from a woman aged 40 to 50 with Graves' hyperthyroidism. The V call is TRBV11-1, the J call TRBJ2-2; TRBD1 is a possible D gene (6 bases). The sample taken for sequencing was blood. CDR3 loop: CASSIFGGGTGELFF. The CDR3 coding sequence is TGTGCCAGCAGTATTTTTGGGGGCGGCACCGGGGAGCTGTTTTTT. Filled out from reference TRBV11-1 and TRBJ2-2, the complete variable domain reads EAEVAQSPRYKITEKSQAVAFWCDPISGHATLYWYRQILGQGPELLVQFQDESVVDDSQLPKDRFSAERLKGVDSTLKIQPAELGDSAMYLCASSIFGGGTGELFFGEGSRLTVL.